The 2 T cell receptor beta chains reported below all come from one sample, sequenced in a study of blood T cell repertoires in COVID-19. Produced via immunoSEQ multiplex PCR; TCRdb's table is partial and in-frame only. The sample carries about 220,000 clones, approximately 80% recorded once. The sample taken for sequencing was peripheral blood. These receptors came from a human donor in a cohort sampled during active COVID-19.

V gene TRBV29-1 combines with J gene TRBJ1-4; D is possibly TRBD1 (5 bases). Germline CDR1 and CDR2: SQVTM and ANQGSEA. With 6 bases removed from V and 6 bases from J, the gap between germline ends came to 11 bases. This CDR3 has 12 residues. CDR3 protein: CSVGGAYEKLFF. The DNA of the CDR3 is TGCAGCGTGGGGGGTGCCTATGAAAAACTGTTTTTT.

The J gene is TRBJ2-1, the V gene TRBV7-9; D uncertain. V lost 5 bases and J 7 bases, leaving 15 bases between the germline ends. This CDR3 has 14 residues. The V gene's germline CDR1 is SEHNR and CDR2 FQNEAQ (reference sequence). In DNA, the CDR3 is TGTGCCAGCAGCCTCCTTTGGGCCAAGAATGAGCAGTTCTTC. Translation gives CASSLLWAKNEQFF.